Shown below are 21 T cell receptor beta chains from a single sample sequenced in a study of Ad26.COV2.S vaccination and SARS-CoV-2 variants. Treatment: around 19 received Ad26.COV2.S at low or high dose, single or two shots; about 5 received placebo; per-sample allocation not given. Specimen acquisition occurred on day 63 following the initial vaccine or placebo injection. Libraries were prepared by immunoSEQ multiplex PCR; TCRdb keeps only in-frame clonotypes and omits some of them. The repertoire holds fewer than 600,000 clones, with roughly nine tenths as singletons. Sequencing was performed on peripheral blood, taken in a trial of Ad26.COV2.S vaccine versus placebo. These TCRs come from a person aged 18-60 years who received the Ad26.COV2.S COVID-19 vaccine or a placebo.

The chain recombines TRBV6-5 with TRBJ2-2, with D possibly being TRBD1 or TRBD2 (5 bases each). Trimming left V 7 bases short and J 6 bases short, with 18 bases between. The CDR3 is 15 residues long. Per the germline V gene, CDR1 is MNHEY and CDR2 is SVGAGI. CDR3 nucleotide sequence: TGTGCCAGCATATTCAGCGGCGAGGGGTCCGGGGAGCTGTTTTTT. Its translation: CASIFSGEGSGELFF.

The chain combines TRBV7-2 with TRBJ2-7; TRBD2 matches at 13 bases. This CDR3 region has 14 residues. CDR1 is SGHTA and CDR2 is FQGNSA in the germline V gene. J was trimmed by 3 bases and V by 5 bases; bases with no gene match: 1. The CDR3 DNA is TGTGCCAGCAGCACTAGCGGGGGGGTCTACGAGCAGTACTTC. Its protein is CASSTSGGVYEQYF.

This chain uses TRBV28 with TRBJ1-1; D perhaps matches TRBD1 (5 bases). Germline loops: CDR1 MDHEN, CDR2 SYDVKM. The CDR3 spans 13 residues. V lost 5 bases and J lost 8, with 15 bases in between. CDR3 sequence: CASSLPDTREAFF. The CDR3 DNA follows: TGTGCCAGCAGTCTCCCGGACACCAGAGAAGCTTTCTTT.

The rearrangement joins TRBV4-1 to TRBJ2-4; D possibly uses TRBD1 or TRBD2 (5 bases each). Trimming cost V 4 bases and J 0 bases, with 19 bases left between them. CDR1 and CDR2 from the germline V gene are MGHRA and YSYEKL. The CDR3 contains 18 residues. CDR3 nucleotide sequence: TGCGCCAGCAGCCCTACACAGCAGGGACCCCTAGCCAAAAACATTCAGTACTTC. Amino acid sequence: CASSPTQQGPLAKNIQYF.

Concerning this clone: At the DNA level, this CDR3 is encoded by other sequences in the same sample as well. The rearrangement links TRBV7-2 to TRBJ1-1; perhaps TRBD1 as D (5 bases). The CDR3 contains 13 residues. Germline V gene data show CDR1 as SGHTA and CDR2 as FQGNSA. V was trimmed by 4 bases and J by 1 base, leaving 7 bases between them. The CDR3 loop is CASSSQGNTEAFF. The CDR3 nucleotides read TGTGCCAGCAGCTCCCAGGGGAACACTGAAGCTTTCTTT.

The genes are TRBV25-1 and TRBJ2-7, with D uncertain. Germline V lookup: CDR1 MGHDK, CDR2 SYGVNS. The CDR3 spans 15 residues. The germline V and J ends were trimmed by 3 bases and 3 bases, with 15 bases remaining between them. The CDR3 loop is CASSDYLDSVYEQYF. In DNA form, the CDR3 reads TGTGCCAGCAGTGATTACCTAGATTCAGTCTACGAGCAGTACTTC.

The chain links TRBV19 to TRBJ2-7, with D tentatively TRBD1 (6 bases). CDR1 and CDR2 (germline): LNHDA, SQIVND (reference sequence). Between the trimmed V and J ends, which lost 4 bases and 5 bases, there was a span of 18 bases. The CDR3 spans 15 residues. The CDR3 nucleotides read TGTGCCAGTAGTAGTATTCGGCACTGGGGGCACGAGCAGTACTTC. It yields the protein CASSSIRHWGHEQYF.

This clone occurred a few times. Other DNA sequences within the sample encode an identical CDR3. V usage is TRBV5-1 and J usage is TRBJ1-1, with no clear D. The CDR3 is made up of 13 amino acids. CDR1 and CDR2 from the germline V gene are SGHRS and YFSETQ. Trimming left V 0 bases short and J 0 bases short, with 3 bases between. CDR3 amino acids: CASSLVVNTEAFF. CDR3 in DNA: TGCGCCAGCAGCTTGGTAGTGAACACTGAAGCTTTCTTT. Full variable domain (outside the CDR3, taken from reference TRBV5-1 and TRBJ1-1): KAGVTQTPRYLIKTRGQQVTLSCSPISGHRSVSWYQQTPGQGLQFLFEYFSETQRNKGNFPGRFSGRQFSNSRSEMNVSTLELGDSALYLCASSLVVNTEAFFGQGTRLTVV.

V is TRBV7-2 and J is TRBJ2-1; D unresolved. The CDR3 has 12 residues. CDR1 is SGHTA, CDR2 FQGNSA, per germline. Trimming shortened V by 4 bases and J by 13 bases, and 14 bases separated the two germline ends. CDR3 sequence reads: CASSSTRVVQFF. CDR3 sequence (DNA): TGTGCCAGCAGCTCTACGAGAGTGGTTCAGTTCTTC.

The rearrangement joins TRBV2 to TRBJ2-1, with a possible D match to TRBD2 (6 bases). CDR1 and CDR2 from the germline V gene are SNHLY and FYNNEI. There are 12 residues in the CDR3. V dropped 3 bases and J dropped 12 bases, with 12 bases sitting between them. The CDR3 region is CASSEGGIGQFF. CDR3 sequence (DNA): TGTGCCAGCAGTGAGGGGGGTATTGGGCAGTTCTTC.

The chain uses TRBV6-6 and TRBJ2-4, with D possibly matching TRBD1 (6 bases). The V and J ends lost 2 bases and 0 bases respectively, with 11 bases between them. Germline CDR1 and CDR2: MNHNY and SVGAGI (reference sequence). This CDR3 is 16 amino acids long. CDR3 nucleotides: TGTGCCAGCAGTTACCCGGGACAACTAGCCAAAAACATTCAGTACTTC. This sequence encodes CASSYPGQLAKNIQYF.

The chain's CDR3 is CASSLVATEQFF. The CDR3 DNA sequence: TGTGCCAGCAGCTTAGTGGCAACAGAGCAGTTCTTC. This chain uses TRBV11-2 with TRBJ2-1; D unresolved. Deletions cut 1 base from V and 10 bases from J, with 8 bases between. This CDR3 region has 12 residues. Germline lookup yields CDR1 SGHAT and CDR2 FQNNGV.

CDR3 sequence: CAISEGLAGGTEQFF. CDR3 nucleotide sequence: TGTGCCATCAGTGAGGGACTAGCGGGAGGTACTGAGCAGTTCTTC. The rearrangement links TRBV10-3 to TRBJ2-1, with 14 bases lining up with TRBD2. Trimming cost V 2 bases and J 9 bases; bases outside gene matches: 3. Germline CDR1 ENHRY, CDR2 SYGVKD. The CDR3 loop spans 15 amino acids.

The CDR3 reads CSASVDRGWRATEAFF. The CDR3 DNA follows: TGCAGTGCTAGTGTGGACAGGGGGTGGAGGGCCACTGAAGCTTTCTTT. This chain uses TRBV20-1 with TRBJ1-1; 10 bases map to TRBD1. This CDR3 comprises 16 residues. Germline assignment: CDR1 DFQATT and CDR2 SNEGSKA (reference sequence). With V trimmed by 3 bases and J by 4 bases, 11 bases remained unmatched.

This chain connects TRBV5-4 to TRBJ2-7; tentative D call: TRBD2 (5 bases). V lost 4 bases to trimming and J lost 9 bases, with 17 bases between them. The CDR3 spans 13 residues. Per germline, CDR1 SGHNT and CDR2 YYREEE (reference sequence). CDR3 DNA sequence: TGTGCCAGCAGCCCGAAGGACGGGATTTGGCAGTACTTC. Translated: CASSPKDGIWQYF.

This chain joins TRBV13 and TRBJ2-3, with TRBD2 identical over 12 bases. Germline lookup yields CDR1 PRHDT and CDR2 FYEKMQ (reference sequence). The CDR3 length is 21 residues. V lost 5 bases to trimming and J lost 6 bases; unmatched junction nucleotides: 24. CDR3 residues: CASSLSAFLAGGRVAEDTQYF. The CDR3 region has the DNA TGTGCCAGCAGCCTCTCCGCATTTCTAGCGGGAGGGAGGGTAGCGGAGGATACGCAGTATTTT.

V and J are TRBV18 and TRBJ1-3; D gene ambiguous. Trimming shortened V by 1 base and J by 0 bases, and 10 bases separated the two germline ends. The CDR3 loop spans 16 amino acids. Germline CDR1 and CDR2: KGHSH and LQKENI. The CDR3 reads CASSPLASISGNTIYF. The CDR3 DNA follows: TGTGCCAGCTCACCACTCGCCAGCATCTCTGGAAACACCATATATTTT. The full variable domain, in which reference TRBV18 and TRBJ1-3 provide the parts outside the CDR3, is NAGVMQNPRHLVRRRGQEARLRCSPMKGHSHVYWYRQLPEEGLKFMVYLQKENIIDESGMPKERFSAEFPKEGPSILRIQQVVRGDSAAYFCASSPLASISGNTIYFGEGSWLTVV.

The V gene is TRBV18, the J gene TRBJ2-1; TRBD1 agrees at 10 bases. This CDR3 has 19 residues. After removal of 2 bases from V and 1 base from J, the junction contained 11 bases not matched to a gene. The germline gives CDR1 KGHSH, CDR2 LQKENI. This CDR3 is CASSPLRDRGGRSYNEQFF. CDR3 sequence (DNA): TGTGCCAGCTCACCATTAAGGGACAGGGGAGGGAGGTCCTACAATGAGCAGTTCTTC.

The chain has TRBV11-2 and TRBJ2-7, with D tentatively TRBD1 or TRBD2 (5 bases each). Germline V gives CDR1 SGHAT, CDR2 FQNNGV. This CDR3 region has 15 residues. The germline V and J ends were trimmed by 1 base and 3 bases, with 13 bases remaining between them. CDR3 protein: CASSLASVGGYEQYF. The CDR3 nucleotides are TGTGCCAGCAGCTTAGCTTCCGTTGGGGGCTACGAGCAGTACTTC.

This chain connects TRBV27 to TRBJ2-1; unclear D gene. Germline V CDR1 and CDR2: MNHEY, SMNVEV (reference sequence). Trimming shortened V by 5 bases and J by 5 bases, and 7 bases separated the two germline ends. This CDR3 spans 12 amino acids. CDR3 DNA sequence: TGTGCCAGCAGTACGCGGAACAATGAGCAGTTCTTC. It is translated as CASSTRNNEQFF.

The rearrangement joins TRBV3-1 (or the pseudogene TRBV3-2) to TRBJ2-1; tentative D call: TRBD1 (5 bases). The V gene lost 4 bases and the J gene lost 4 bases, with 14 bases spanning the gap. The CDR3 runs to 15 residues. From germline, CDR1 is LGHDT and CDR2 YNNKEL (reference sequence). The chain's CDR3 is CASSLYLDSYNEQFF. The CDR3 nucleotides read TGTGCCAGCAGCCTTTACTTAGACAGTTACAATGAGCAGTTCTTC.